The T cell receptor beta chain described here comes from a study of CD8 T cells in Susac syndrome (dated by TCRdb to between 2018 and 2020). With regard to the full study: Of the Susac syndrome patients who were sequenced, roughly 6 had clinically active disease and eight were in clinical remission. Susac syndrome patients were therapy-naive, on corticosteroids (some also receiving IVIg), or on IVIg alone at blood withdrawal. Repertoire sequencing was used to test whether CD8+ T cell activation and differentiation in Susac syndrome was antigen driven. Clonality of the CD8+ T cell repertoire was compared between about a dozen healthy donors, approximately 14 Susac syndrome patients and under 16 multiple sclerosis patients. Overall study results and their limits: Over 15 and five Susac-specific public clones were found in the total CD8+ and CD8+ TEMRA repertoires, respectively. Clonal expansion was seen in Susac syndrome CD8+ repertoires, peaking in CD8+ TEMRA cells and being greater in clinically active patients than in remitting ones. The number of individuals in the TCR sequencing and HLA analysis was acknowledged as relatively small.

CDR1 and CDR2 were assigned from the germline V gene as SGHAT and FQNNGV. Trimming at the junction amounts to 5 bases on V and 4 bases on J, and the germline ends lie 17 bases apart. The CDR3 measures 15 amino acids from cysteine to phenylalanine. Only the CDR3 portion is preserved as DNA: 45 bases, with reading frame beginning at the first base. RNA was extracted using the RNeasy kit, and roughly 0.5 to 1 ug of the RNA was reverse transcribed with random hexamers. TCR beta CDR3 regions were amplified with the immunoSEQ multiplex PCR assay covering 54 Vbeta and 13 Jbeta segments. PCR amplification bias was corrected using a synthetic template baseline for primer optimization and computational correction. Under the source paper's analysis protocol: Only productive sequences were kept, with reads annotated to V, D and J genes according to IMGT and analyzed in immunoSEQ Analyzer. Clonality was calculated as one minus the Shannon entropy normalized by log2 of the number of productive unique sequences. For each patient and control, public and private clones were evaluated within the 100 most prevalent clones. Clones were defined as Susac-specific when absent from the healthy and MS cohorts, from roughly 1,000 published viral clones and from other ImmuneACCESS disease sequences. TCRdb redid the processing of the public reads, applying fastp at Q25 and MiXCR, and retained in-frame beta chains. When rows share a CDR3 protein, they turn into one entry using the most common DNA and genes. These V and J calls derive from TCRdb rather than the authors' analysis. In all, the sample holds 100,000 to 150,000 distinct CDR3 sequences, and 90% to 95% of those were seen once. The ten largest make up 0.2% to 0.25% of the sample.

With respect to this clonotype: What this receptor recognizes is not known. No qualities accompany the bases; no much larger clone lies one base away.

Peripheral blood CD8+ and CD4+ T cells from healthy donors, Susac syndrome patients and multiple sclerosis patients were profiled using high-throughput TCR beta sequencing. The Susac syndrome patients fulfilled recently defined diagnostic criteria for either definite or probable disease. Bulk CD8+ and CD4+ T cells were purified magnetically by negative isolation, whereas CD8+ TEMRA cells were enriched by FACS. Blood was drawn into EDTA tubes, processed within 24 hours, and PBMCs were isolated by density gradient centrifugation. PBMCs intended for TCR sequencing were cryopreserved in liquid nitrogen and thawed later in a water bath at 37 degrees C. Purity of sorted or isolated CD4+, CD8+ and CD8+ TEMRA cells was at least 90%.

The chain employs TRBV11-2 and TRBJ1-2, with no D gene named confidently. This TCR was sampled from a human donor with Susac syndrome. Sequences were obtained from CD8+ T cells from PBMCs. The encoded CDR3 is CASSVPGGIVYGYTF. The nucleotides are TGTGCCAGCAGCGTCCCGGGTGGGATAGTCTATGGCTACACCTTC.